This T cell receptor (beta chain) is drawn from a study of blood T cell repertoires in COVID-19. The data were produced by immunoSEQ multiplex PCR, yet TCRdb's version contains in-frame clones alone and is incomplete. The sample holds about 190,000 clones; 70% to 90% are singletons and the top ten take approximately 1.1%. Germline values: CDR1 SQVTM, CDR2 ANQGSEA. The CDR3 is made up of 16 amino acids. The germline V and J ends were trimmed by 2 bases and 0 bases, with 14 bases remaining between them. Sequencing input: peripheral blood. This TCR came from a man aged 25 to 40 with acute or convalescent COVID-19. The chain is built from TRBV29-1 and TRBJ2-1; D unclear. CDR3 coding DNA: TGCAGCGTTGAATCCGCGACAAGCAACTCCTACAATGAGCAGTTCTTC. Translation: CSVESATSNSYNEQFF.